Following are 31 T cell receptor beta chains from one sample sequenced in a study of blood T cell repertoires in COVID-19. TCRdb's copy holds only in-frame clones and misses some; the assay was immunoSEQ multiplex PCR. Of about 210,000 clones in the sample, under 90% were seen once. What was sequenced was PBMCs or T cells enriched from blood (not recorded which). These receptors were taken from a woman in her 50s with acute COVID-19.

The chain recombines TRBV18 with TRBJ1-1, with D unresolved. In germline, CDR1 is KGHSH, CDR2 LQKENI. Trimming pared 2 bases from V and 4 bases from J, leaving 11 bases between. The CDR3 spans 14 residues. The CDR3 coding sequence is TGTGCCAGCTCACCATCTCTTGGGCCCACTGAAGCTTTCTTT. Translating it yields CASSPSLGPTEAFF.

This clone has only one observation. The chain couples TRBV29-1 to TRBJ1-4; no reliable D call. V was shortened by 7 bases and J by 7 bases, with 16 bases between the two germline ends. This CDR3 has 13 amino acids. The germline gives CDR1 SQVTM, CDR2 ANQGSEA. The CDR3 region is CSARRTAGEKLFF. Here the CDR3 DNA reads TGCAGCGCTCGACGGACGGCGGGTGAAAAACTGTTTTTT. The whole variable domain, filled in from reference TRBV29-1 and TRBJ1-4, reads SAVISQKPSRDICQRGTSLTIQCQVDSQVTMMFWYRQQPGQSLTLIATANQGSEATYESGFVIDKFPISRPNLTFSTLTVSNMSPEDSSIYLCSARRTAGEKLFFGSGTQLSVL.

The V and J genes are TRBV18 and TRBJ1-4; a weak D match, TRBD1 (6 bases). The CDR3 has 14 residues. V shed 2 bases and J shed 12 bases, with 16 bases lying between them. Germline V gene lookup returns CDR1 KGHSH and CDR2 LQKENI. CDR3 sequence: CASSPNTGSGELFF. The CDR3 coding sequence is TGTGCCAGCTCACCAAATACAGGGAGTGGGGAACTGTTTTTT.

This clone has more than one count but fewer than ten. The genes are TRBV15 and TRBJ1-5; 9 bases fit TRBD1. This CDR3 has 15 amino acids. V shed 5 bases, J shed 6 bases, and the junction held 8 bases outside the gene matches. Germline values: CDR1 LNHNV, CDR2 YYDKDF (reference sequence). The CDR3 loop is CATSRGQGRVQPQHF. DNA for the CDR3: TGTGCCACCAGCCGAGGACAGGGGAGGGTTCAGCCCCAGCATTTT. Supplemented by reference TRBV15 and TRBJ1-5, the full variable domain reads DAMVIQNPRYQVTQFGKPVTLSCSQTLNHNVMYWYQQKSSQAPKLLFHYYDKDFNNEADTPDNFQSRRPNTSFCFLDIRSPGLGDTAMYLCATSRGQGRVQPQHFGDGTRLSIL.

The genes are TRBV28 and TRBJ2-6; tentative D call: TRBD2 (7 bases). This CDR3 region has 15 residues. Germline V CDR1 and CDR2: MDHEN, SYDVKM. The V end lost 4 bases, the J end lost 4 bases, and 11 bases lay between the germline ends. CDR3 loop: CASSSGGAGANVLTF. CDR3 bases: TGTGCCAGCAGTTCTGGGGGGGCAGGGGCCAACGTCCTGACTTTC.

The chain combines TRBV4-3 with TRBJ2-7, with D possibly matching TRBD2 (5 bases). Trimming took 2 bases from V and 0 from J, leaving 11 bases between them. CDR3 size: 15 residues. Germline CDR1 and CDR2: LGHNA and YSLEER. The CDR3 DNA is TGCGCCAGCAGCCAACAACCCGGGAACTCCTACGAGCAGTACTTC. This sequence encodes CASSQQPGNSYEQYF.

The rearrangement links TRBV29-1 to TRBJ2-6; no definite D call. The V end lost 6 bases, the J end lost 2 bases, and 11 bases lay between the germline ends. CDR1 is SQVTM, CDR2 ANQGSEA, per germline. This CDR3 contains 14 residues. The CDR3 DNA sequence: TGCAGCGTCGCGGTACTGGCTGGGGCCAACGTCCTGACTTTC. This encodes CSVAVLAGANVLTF.

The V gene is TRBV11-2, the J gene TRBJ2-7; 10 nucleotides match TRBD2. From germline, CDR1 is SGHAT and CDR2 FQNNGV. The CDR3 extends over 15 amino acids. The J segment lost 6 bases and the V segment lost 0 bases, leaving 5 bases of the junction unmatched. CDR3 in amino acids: CASSLDPSGGAEQYF. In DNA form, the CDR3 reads TGTGCCAGCAGCTTAGATCCTAGCGGGGGTGCCGAGCAGTACTTC.

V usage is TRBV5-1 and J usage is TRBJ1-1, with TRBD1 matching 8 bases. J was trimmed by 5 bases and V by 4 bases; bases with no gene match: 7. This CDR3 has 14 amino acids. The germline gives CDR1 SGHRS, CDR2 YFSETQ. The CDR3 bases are TGCGCCAGCAGCCAACAGGGGGGTGGAACTGAAGCTTTCTTT. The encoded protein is CASSQQGGGTEAFF. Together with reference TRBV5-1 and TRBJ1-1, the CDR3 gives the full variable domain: KAGVTQTPRYLIKTRGQQVTLSCSPISGHRSVSWYQQTPGQGLQFLFEYFSETQRNKGNFPGRFSGRQFSNSRSEMNVSTLELGDSALYLCASSQQGGGTEAFFGQGTRLTVV.

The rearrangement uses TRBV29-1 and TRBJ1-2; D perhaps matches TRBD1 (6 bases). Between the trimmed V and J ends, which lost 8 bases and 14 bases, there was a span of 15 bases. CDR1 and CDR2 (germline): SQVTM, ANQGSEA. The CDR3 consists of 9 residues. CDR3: CSPGGTLTF. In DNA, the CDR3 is TGCAGCCCGGGCGGGACACTTACCTTC.

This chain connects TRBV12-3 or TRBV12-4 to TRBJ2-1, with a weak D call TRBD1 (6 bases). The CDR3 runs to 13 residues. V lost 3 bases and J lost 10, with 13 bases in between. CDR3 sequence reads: CASSFGQSWEQFF. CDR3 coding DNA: TGTGCCAGCAGTTTTGGACAGTCATGGGAGCAGTTCTTC.

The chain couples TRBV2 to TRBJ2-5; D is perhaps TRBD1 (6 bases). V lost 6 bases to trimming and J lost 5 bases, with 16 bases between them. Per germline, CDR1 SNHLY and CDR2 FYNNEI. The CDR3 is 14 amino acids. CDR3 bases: TGTGCCAGCAGGGGCCAGGGGATAGTGGAGACCCAGTACTTC. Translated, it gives CASRGQGIVETQYF. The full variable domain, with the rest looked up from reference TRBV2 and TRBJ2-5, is EPEVTQTPSHQVTQMGQEVILRCVPISNHLYFYWYRQILGQKVEFLVSFYNNEISEKSEIFDDQFSVERPDGSNFTLKIRSTKLEDSAMYFCASRGQGIVETQYFGPGTRLLVL.

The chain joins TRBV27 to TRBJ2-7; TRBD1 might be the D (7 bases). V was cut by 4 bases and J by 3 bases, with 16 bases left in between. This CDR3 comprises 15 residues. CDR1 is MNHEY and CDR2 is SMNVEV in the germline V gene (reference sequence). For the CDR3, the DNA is TGTGCCAGCAGTTCTCGGACAGGAGGGGTCTACGAGCAGTACTTC. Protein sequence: CASSSRTGGVYEQYF.

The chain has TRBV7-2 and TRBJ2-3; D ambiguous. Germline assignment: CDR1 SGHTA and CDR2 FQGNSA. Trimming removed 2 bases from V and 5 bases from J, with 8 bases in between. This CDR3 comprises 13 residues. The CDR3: CASSLFAIDTQYF. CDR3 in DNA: TGTGCCAGCAGCTTATTTGCGATAGATACGCAGTATTTT.

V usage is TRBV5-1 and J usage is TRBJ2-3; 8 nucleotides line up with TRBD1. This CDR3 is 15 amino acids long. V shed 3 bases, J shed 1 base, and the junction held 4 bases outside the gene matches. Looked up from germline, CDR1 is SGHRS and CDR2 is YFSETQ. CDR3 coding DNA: TGCGCCAGCAGCTCCCTGACAGGGGGCACAGATACGCAGTATTTT. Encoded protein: CASSSLTGGTDTQYF.

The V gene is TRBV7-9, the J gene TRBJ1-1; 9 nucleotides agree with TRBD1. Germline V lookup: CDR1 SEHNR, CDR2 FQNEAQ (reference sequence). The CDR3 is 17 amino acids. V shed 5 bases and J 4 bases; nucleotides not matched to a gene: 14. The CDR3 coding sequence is TGTGCCAGCAGCATCCTACACGGGACAGGGCTTATCACTGAAGCTTTCTTT. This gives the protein CASSILHGTGLITEAFF. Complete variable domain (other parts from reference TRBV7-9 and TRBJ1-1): DTGVSQNPRHKITKRGQNVTFRCDPISEHNRLYWYRQTLGQGPEFLTYFQNEAQLEKSRLLSDRFSAERPKGSFSTLEIQRTEQGDSAMYLCASSILHGTGLITEAFFGQGTRLTVV.

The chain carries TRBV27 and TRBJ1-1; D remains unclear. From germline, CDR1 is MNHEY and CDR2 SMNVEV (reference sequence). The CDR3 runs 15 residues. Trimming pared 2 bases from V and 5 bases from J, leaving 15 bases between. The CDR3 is CASSLRQSDWTEAFF. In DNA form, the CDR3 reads TGTGCCAGCAGTTTAAGGCAGAGCGATTGGACTGAAGCTTTCTTT.

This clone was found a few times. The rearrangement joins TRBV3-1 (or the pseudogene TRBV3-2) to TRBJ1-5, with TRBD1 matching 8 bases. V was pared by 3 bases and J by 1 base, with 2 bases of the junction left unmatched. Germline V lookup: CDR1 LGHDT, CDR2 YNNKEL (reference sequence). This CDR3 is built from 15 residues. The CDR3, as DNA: TGTGCCAGCAGCCACAACAGGGGGAGCAATCAGCCCCAGCATTTT. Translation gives CASSHNRGSNQPQHF.

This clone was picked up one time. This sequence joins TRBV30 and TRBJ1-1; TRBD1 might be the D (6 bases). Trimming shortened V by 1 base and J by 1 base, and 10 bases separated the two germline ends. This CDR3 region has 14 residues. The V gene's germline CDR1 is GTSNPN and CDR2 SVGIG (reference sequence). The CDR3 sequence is CAWSATGTNTEAFF. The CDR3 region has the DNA TGTGCCTGGAGTGCCACAGGGACGAACACTGAAGCTTTCTTT.

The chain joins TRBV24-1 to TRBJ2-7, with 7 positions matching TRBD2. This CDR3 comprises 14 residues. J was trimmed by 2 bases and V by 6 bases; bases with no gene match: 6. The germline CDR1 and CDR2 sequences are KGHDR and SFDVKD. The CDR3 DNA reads TGTGCCACCAGTCGCCGGGGGGAGACCTACGAGCAGTACTTC. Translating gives CATSRRGETYEQYF.

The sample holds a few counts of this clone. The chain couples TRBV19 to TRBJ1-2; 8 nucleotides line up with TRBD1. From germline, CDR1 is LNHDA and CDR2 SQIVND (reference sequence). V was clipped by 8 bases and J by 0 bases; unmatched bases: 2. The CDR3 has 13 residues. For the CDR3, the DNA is TGTGCCAGTGGGACAGGTACTAACTATGGCTACACCTTC. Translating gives CASGTGTNYGYTF.

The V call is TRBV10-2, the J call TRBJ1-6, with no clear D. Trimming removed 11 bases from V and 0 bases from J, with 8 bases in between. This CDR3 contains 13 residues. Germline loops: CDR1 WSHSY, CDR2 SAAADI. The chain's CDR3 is CAVESSYNSPLHF. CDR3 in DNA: TGCGCCGTAGAGAGCTCCTATAATTCACCCCTCCACTTT.

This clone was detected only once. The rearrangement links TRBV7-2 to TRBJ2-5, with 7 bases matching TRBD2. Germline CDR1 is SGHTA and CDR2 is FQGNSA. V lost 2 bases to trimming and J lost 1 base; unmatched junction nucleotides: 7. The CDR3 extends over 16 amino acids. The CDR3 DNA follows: TGTGCCAGCAGCTTAAACCAGCGGGGTGCCCAAGAGACCCAGTACTTC. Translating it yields CASSLNQRGAQETQYF.

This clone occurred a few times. This CDR3 reads CASSLSTANTEAFF. As DNA, the CDR3 is TGTGCCAGCAGCTTATCGACAGCTAACACTGAAGCTTTCTTT. The chain couples TRBV11-3 to TRBJ1-1; possibly TRBD1 for D (5 bases). V was trimmed by 2 bases and J by 2 bases, leaving 9 bases between them. This CDR3 is built from 14 residues. Germline CDR1 and CDR2: SGHNT and YENEEA.

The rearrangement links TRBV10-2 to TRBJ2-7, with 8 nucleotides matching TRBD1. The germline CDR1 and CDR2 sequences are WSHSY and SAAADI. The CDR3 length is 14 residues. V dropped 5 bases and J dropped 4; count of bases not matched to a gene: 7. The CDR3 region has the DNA TGCGCCAGCAGTCTTGGACAGGGTCCGTACGAGCAGTACTTC. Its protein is CASSLGQGPYEQYF.

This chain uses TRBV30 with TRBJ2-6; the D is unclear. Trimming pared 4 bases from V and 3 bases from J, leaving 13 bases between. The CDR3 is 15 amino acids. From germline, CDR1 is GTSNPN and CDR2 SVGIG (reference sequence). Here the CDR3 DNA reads TGTGCCTGGACAGGCGCCCCCTTTGGGGCCAACGTCCTGACTTTC. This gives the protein CAWTGAPFGANVLTF.

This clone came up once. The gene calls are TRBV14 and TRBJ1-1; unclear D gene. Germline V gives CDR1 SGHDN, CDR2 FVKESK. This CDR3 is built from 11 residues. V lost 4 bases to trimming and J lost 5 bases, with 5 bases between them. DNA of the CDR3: TGTGCCAGCAGCCTACTAACTGAAGCTTTCTTT. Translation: CASSLLTEAFF.

The CDR3 region has the DNA TGTGCCAGCAGTGAACGGGACAGGGAACGCACAGATACGCAGTATTTT. Translation gives CASSERDRERTDTQYF. The V call is TRBV6-1, the J call TRBJ2-3, with TRBD1 matching over 9 bases. Germline CDR1 and CDR2: MNHNS and SASEGT. CDR3 length equals 16 residues. V was pared by 2 bases and J by 1 base, with 4 bases of the junction left unmatched.

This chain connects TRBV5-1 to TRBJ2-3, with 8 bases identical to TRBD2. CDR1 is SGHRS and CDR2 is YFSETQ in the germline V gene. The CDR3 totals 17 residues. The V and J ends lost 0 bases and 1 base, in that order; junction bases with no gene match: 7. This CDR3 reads CASSLGPSGGGTDTQYF. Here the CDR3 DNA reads TGCGCCAGCAGCTTGGGGCCGAGCGGGGGTGGCACAGATACGCAGTATTTT.

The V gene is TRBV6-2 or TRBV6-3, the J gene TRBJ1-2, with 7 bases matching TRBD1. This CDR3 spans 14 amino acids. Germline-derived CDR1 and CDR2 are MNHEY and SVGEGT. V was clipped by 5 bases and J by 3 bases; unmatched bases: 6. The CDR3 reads CASSSLGTDYGYTF. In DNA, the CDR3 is TGTGCCAGCAGTAGTTTGGGGACAGACTATGGCTACACCTTC.

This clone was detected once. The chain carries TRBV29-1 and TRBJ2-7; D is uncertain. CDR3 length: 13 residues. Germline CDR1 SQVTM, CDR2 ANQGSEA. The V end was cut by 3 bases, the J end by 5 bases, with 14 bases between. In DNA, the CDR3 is TGCAGCGTTGATCTTCGTGGCCAGGACGAGCAGTACTTC. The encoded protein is CSVDLRGQDEQYF.